Listed below are T cell receptor beta chains from one sample, sequenced in a study of cytomegalovirus exposure and HLA in healthy donors. The repertoire was sequenced with immunoSEQ multiplex PCR; TCRdb's copy has only in-frame clones and lacks some. The sample carries roughly 200,000 clones, around 88% recorded once. The sequenced material came from PBMCs. The origin of the receptors is a woman aged 18 to 35 in good health and CMV-seronegative. The CDR3 runs from the conserved cysteine through the conserved F or W. The D gene is left open where the match is weak. The size field is filled for only some rows; it gives once, few, many or a size class.

J	V	size	D	CDR3	DNA
TRBJ1-1	TRBV9	-	-	CASSVGGHTEAFF	TGTGCCAGCAGCGTCGGGGGGCACACTGAAGCTTTCTTT
TRBJ2-1	TRBV5-4	-	TRBD2	CASSLLRLADSYNEQFF	TGTGCCAGCAGTCTTCTCAGACTAGCTGACTCCTACAATGAGCAGTTCTTC
TRBJ1-4	TRBV5-8	-	TRBD1	CASSPRQGVTNEKLFF	TGTGCCAGCAGCCCGCGCCAGGGGGTAACTAATGAAAAACTGTTTTTT
TRBJ1-6	TRBV4-3	-	-	CASSQITSSYNSPLHF	TGCGCCAGCAGCCAGATCACGAGCTCCTATAATTCACCCCTCCACTTT
TRBJ2-7	TRBV5-4	-	TRBD2	CASSLVSGGGYEQYF	TGTGCCAGCAGCTTGGTTAGCGGGGGGGGCTACGAGCAGTACTTC
TRBJ2-7	TRBV6-1	-	TRBD1	CATSGFGTGPYEQYF	TGTGCCACCTCCGGCTTCGGGACAGGACCGTACGAGCAGTACTTC
TRBJ2-3	TRBV10-1	-	TRBD2	CASSSGDTDTQYF	TGCGCCAGTAGTAGCGGGGACACAGATACGCAGTATTTT
TRBJ1-6	TRBV6-5	-	-	CASSYRGYNSPLHF	TGTGCCAGCAGTTACAGGGGTTATAATTCACCCCTCCACTTT
TRBJ2-5	TRBV9	-	-	CASSVAMGAQETQYF	TGTGCCAGCAGCGTAGCCATGGGGGCTCAAGAGACCCAGTACTTC
TRBJ2-1	TRBV7-9	-	TRBD1	CASSQGGQGGIPDYNEQFF	TGTGCCAGCAGCCAAGGGGGACAGGGGGGGATACCCGACTACAATGAGCAGTTCTTC
TRBJ2-5	TRBV4-2	-	TRBD2	CASSQGATSGKGYQETQYF	TGTGCCAGCAGCCAAGGGGCGACTAGCGGGAAGGGGTACCAAGAGACCCAGTACTTC
TRBJ1-2	TRBV4-1	-	-	CASSQGTAPPAYTF	TGCGCCAGCAGCCAAGGGACAGCTCCCCCCGCCTACACCTTC
TRBJ2-7	TRBV19	-	TRBD2	CASSPGGAYEQYF	TGTGCCAGTTCCCCGGGGGGGGCCTACGAGCAGTACTTC
TRBJ2-2	TRBV5-4	-	TRBD2	CASSQQRESSTGELFF	TGTGCCAGCAGTCAGCAGCGGGAGTCTTCTACCGGGGAGCTGTTTTTT
TRBJ1-1	TRBV2	few	TRBD1	CASRRQGASVNTEAFF	TGTGCCAGCCGGCGACAGGGGGCGTCGGTGAACACTGAAGCTTTCTTT
TRBJ1-5	TRBV6-1	-	-	CASHGRENQPQHF	TGTGCCAGCCACGGACGGGAGAATCAGCCCCAGCATTTT